This T cell receptor beta chain was identified in a study of blood T cells in healthy people across ages. At the level of the study: Roughly one uniquely barcoded beta molecule per two T cells was captured.

Germline V lookup: CDR1 SGHRS, CDR2 YFSETQ. V lost 4 bases to trimming and J lost 5 bases, with 12 bases between them. This CDR3 contains 13 residues. Each donor supplied around 9.6 milliliters of peripheral blood. Total RNA, at least 5 micrograms per sample, was extracted from PBMCs. Using a J-beta primer mix together with a sample-barcoded 5' primer, a second PCR was run for about 7 to 12 cycles. Unique molecular identifiers of 12 random nucleotides labeled each cDNA. TCRdb re-analysed the 5' RACE reads in MiXCR, keeping a single row per CDR3 protein. The table has almost 300,000 distinct CDR3 sequences, 27% seen once.

This TCR was sampled from a woman aged 70-85 years in good health. The chain uses TRBV5-1 and TRBJ2-5; possible D gene TRBD2, 5 bases. The sequencing sample was made of blood. The DNA for the CDR3 is TGCGCCAGCAGCCGACTACCACTCGAGACCCAGTACTTC. Translating it yields CASSRLPLETQYF.